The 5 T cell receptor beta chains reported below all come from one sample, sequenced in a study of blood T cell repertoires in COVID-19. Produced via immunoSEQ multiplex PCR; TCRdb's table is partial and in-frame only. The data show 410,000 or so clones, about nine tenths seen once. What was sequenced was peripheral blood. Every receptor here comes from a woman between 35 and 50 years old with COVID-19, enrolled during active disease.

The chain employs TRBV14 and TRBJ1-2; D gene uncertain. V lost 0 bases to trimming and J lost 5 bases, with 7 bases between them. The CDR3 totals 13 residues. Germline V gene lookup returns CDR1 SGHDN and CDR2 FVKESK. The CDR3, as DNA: TGTGCCAGCAGCCAAGACAGGAGGTATGGCTACACCTTC. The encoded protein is CASSQDRRYGYTF.

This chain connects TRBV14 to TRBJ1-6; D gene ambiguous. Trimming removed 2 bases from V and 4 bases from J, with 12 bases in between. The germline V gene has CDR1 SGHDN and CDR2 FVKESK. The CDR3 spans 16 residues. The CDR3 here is CASSQFGRFYNSPLHF. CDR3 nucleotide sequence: TGTGCCAGCAGCCAATTTGGCAGGTTTTATAATTCACCCCTCCACTTT.

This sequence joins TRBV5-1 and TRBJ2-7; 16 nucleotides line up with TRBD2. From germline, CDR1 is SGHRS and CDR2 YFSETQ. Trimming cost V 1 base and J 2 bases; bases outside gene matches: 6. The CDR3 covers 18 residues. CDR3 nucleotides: TGCGCCAGCAGCTTGCTCGGGACTAGCGGGAGGGGGGCCTACGAGCAGTACTTC. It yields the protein CASSLLGTSGRGAYEQYF. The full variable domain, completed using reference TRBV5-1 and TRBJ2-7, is KAGVTQTPRYLIKTRGQQVTLSCSPISGHRSVSWYQQTPGQGLQFLFEYFSETQRNKGNFPGRFSGRQFSNSRSEMNVSTLELGDSALYLCASSLLGTSGRGAYEQYFGPGTRLTVT.

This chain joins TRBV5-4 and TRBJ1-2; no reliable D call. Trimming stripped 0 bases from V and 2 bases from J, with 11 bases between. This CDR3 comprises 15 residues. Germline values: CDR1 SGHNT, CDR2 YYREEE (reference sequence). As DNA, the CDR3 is TGTGCCAGCAGCTTGGACAGACACCTGAACTATGGCTACACCTTC. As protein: CASSLDRHLNYGYTF.

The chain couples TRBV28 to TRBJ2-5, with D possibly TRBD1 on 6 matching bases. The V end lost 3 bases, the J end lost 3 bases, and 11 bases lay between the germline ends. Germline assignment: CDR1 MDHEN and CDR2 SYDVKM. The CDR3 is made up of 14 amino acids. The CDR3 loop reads CASSFDRRKETQYF. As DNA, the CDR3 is TGTGCCAGCAGTTTTGACAGGCGCAAAGAGACCCAGTACTTC. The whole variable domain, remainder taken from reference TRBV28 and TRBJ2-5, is DVKVTQSSRYLVKRTGEKVFLECVQDMDHENMFWYRQDPGLGLRLIYFSYDVKMKEKGDIPEGYSVSREKKERFSLILESASTNQTSMYLCASSFDRRKETQYFGPGTRLLVL.